Each of the 15 T cell receptor beta chains below was sequenced from the same sample in a study of control samples from healthy donors and cancer patients (TCRdb year 2020). The receptor library was made with the immunoSEQ multiplex PCR assay. TCRdb mirrors the immuneACCESS table, restricted to in-frame sequences. Some clones are absent from its copies; in checked studies, under half trace to an unresolved V gene, and the reason for the others is unknown. This sample holds roughly 150,000 clones; around nine tenths were observed only once. The biggest ten clones account for about 1.8% of the sample. Input material: blood. The source is a man between 18 and 29 years old in good health.

The chain employs TRBV7-6 and TRBJ1-3, with D possibly matching TRBD1 (6 bases). V dropped 1 base and J dropped 1 base, with 20 bases sitting between them. The CDR3 consists of 19 residues. The germline gives CDR1 SGHVS, CDR2 FNYEAQ. This CDR3 reads CASSLGGEARGFSGNTIYF. CDR3 nucleotides: TGTGCCAGCAGCTTAGGAGGAGAAGCCAGGGGCTTTTCTGGAAACACCATATATTTT.

This sequence joins TRBV25-1 and TRBJ2-3, with 13 bases aligning to TRBD2. This CDR3 contains 12 residues. Trimming removed 6 bases from V and 13 bases from J; junction bases left unmatched: 4. Germline values: CDR1 MGHDK, CDR2 SYGVNS. CDR3: CASRGTSGVKYF. CDR3 sequence (DNA): TGTGCCAGCAGGGGGACTAGCGGGGTGAAGTATTTT.

The rearrangement uses TRBV28 and TRBJ2-1, with 9 bases fitting TRBD1. This CDR3 region has 17 residues. V lost 7 bases to trimming and J lost 5 bases; unmatched junction nucleotides: 15. Germline V gives CDR1 MDHEN, CDR2 SYDVKM. CDR3 region: CASTPGTGFGFDNEQFF. CDR3 in DNA: TGTGCCAGCACTCCCGGGACAGGGTTCGGTTTTGACAATGAGCAGTTCTTC.

This chain uses TRBV6-5 with TRBJ1-1; D is ambiguous. Looked up from germline, CDR1 is MNHEY and CDR2 is SVGAGI. The CDR3 has 11 residues. V shed 8 bases and J shed 1 base, with 5 bases lying between them. CDR3: CASLGNTEAFF. The CDR3 bases are TGTGCCAGCCTCGGGAACACTGAAGCTTTCTTT.

V is TRBV7-9 and J is TRBJ1-1, with D possibly TRBD1 on 6 matching bases. V dropped 0 bases and J dropped 5 bases, with 10 bases sitting between them. The CDR3 sequence is 14 residues long. CDR1 and CDR2 from the germline V gene are SEHNR and FQNEAQ (reference sequence). The CDR3 region has the DNA TGTGCCAGCAGCTTAGCTGCCAGGGGAACTGAAGCTTTCTTT. It encodes CASSLAARGTEAFF.

The rearrangement links TRBV11-2 to TRBJ2-7; 7 bases fit TRBD1. Losses at the gene ends were 1 base for V and 3 bases for J; bases not matched to a gene: 6. CDR1 is SGHAT, CDR2 FQNNGV, per germline. CDR3 length equals 15 residues. The CDR3 protein is CASSLAIGTDYEQYF. The CDR3 nucleotides read TGTGCCAGCAGCTTAGCAATTGGGACAGACTACGAGCAGTACTTC. The full variable domain, completed using reference TRBV11-2 and TRBJ2-7, is EAGVAQSPRYKIIEKRQSVAFWCNPISGHATLYWYQQILGQGPKLLIQFQNNGVVDDSQLPKDRFSAERLKGVDSTLKIQPAKLEDSAVYLCASSLAIGTDYEQYFGPGTRLTVT.

The chain employs TRBV5-6 and TRBJ1-2; 7 bases are shared with TRBD1. V lost 5 bases and J lost 0; bases outside the gene matches: 7. The V gene's germline CDR1 is SGHDT and CDR2 YYEEEE. The CDR3 extends over 15 amino acids. DNA of the CDR3: TGTGCCAGCAGTCAAAGGGGGCAGGCTAACTATGGCTACACCTTC. It translates to CASSQRGQANYGYTF. The variable domain in full, completed from reference TRBV5-6 and TRBJ1-2, reads DAGVTQSPTHLIKTRGQQVTLRCSPKSGHDTVSWYQQALGQGPQFIFQYYEEEERQRGNFPDRFSGHQFPNYSSELNVNALLLGDSALYLCASSQRGQANYGYTFGSGTRLTVV.

CDR3 bases: TGTGCCAGCAGTTGGACCGGAAACACTGAAGCTTTCTTT. As protein: CASSWTGNTEAFF. The gene calls are TRBV6-6 and TRBJ1-1, with D unclear. CDR3 length: 13 amino acids. V lost 4 bases and J lost 2, with 8 bases in between. Per germline, CDR1 MNHNY and CDR2 SVGAGI (reference sequence).

The chain carries TRBV19 and TRBJ2-2; the D gene is possibly TRBD1 (6 bases). This CDR3 spans 15 amino acids. The germline V gene encodes CDR1 LNHDA and CDR2 SQIVND (reference sequence). V lost 2 bases, J lost 2 bases, and 9 bases lay in between. DNA for the CDR3: TGTGCCAGTAGTATATTGGGGGCAAACACCGGGGAGCTGTTTTTT. This codes for CASSILGANTGELFF.

The sample holds a few counts of this clone. V and J are TRBV19 and TRBJ2-2; TRBD2 is a possible D gene (5 bases). Trimming stripped 3 bases from V and 4 bases from J, with 15 bases between. Germline values: CDR1 LNHDA, CDR2 SQIVND (reference sequence). The CDR3 sequence is 16 residues long. The CDR3 reads CASSMIGWRATGELFF. Written as DNA, the CDR3 is TGTGCCAGTAGTATGATAGGGTGGCGGGCCACCGGGGAGCTGTTTTTT.

J is TRBJ2-3 and V is TRBV14; weak D call: TRBD2 (5 bases). CDR3 length: 17 amino acids. Germline loops: CDR1 SGHDN, CDR2 FVKESK. Trimming took 0 bases from V and 2 from J, leaving 15 bases between them. This CDR3 reads CASSQDPTGRATDTQYF. The CDR3 DNA reads as TGTGCCAGCAGCCAAGATCCGACGGGAAGAGCCACAGATACGCAGTATTTT.

The chain links TRBV2 to TRBJ2-7, with 7 bases aligning to TRBD1. Germline V CDR1 and CDR2: SNHLY, FYNNEI. CDR3 length equals 14 residues. V lost 5 bases to trimming and J lost 2 bases; unmatched junction nucleotides: 6. The CDR3 nucleotides read TGTGCCAGCAGTCCGGACAGGATCACCTACGAGCAGTACTTC. Its translation: CASSPDRITYEQYF.

The CDR3 bases are TGTGCCAGTAGTATAGCCCACACCGGGGAGCTGTTTTTT. Translating it yields CASSIAHTGELFF. The chain links TRBV19 to TRBJ2-2; no clear D gene. Per germline, CDR1 LNHDA and CDR2 SQIVND (reference sequence). Trimming removed 1 base from V and 3 bases from J, with 3 bases in between. This CDR3 region has 13 residues.

The chain uses TRBV27 and TRBJ2-5, with TRBD1 matching over 10 bases. The CDR3 runs to 16 residues. V was pared by 2 bases and J by 1 base, with 4 bases of the junction left unmatched. Germline lookup yields CDR1 MNHEY and CDR2 SMNVEV (reference sequence). The CDR3 sequence is CASSLGDRGVQETQYF. CDR3 sequence (DNA): TGTGCCAGCAGTTTAGGGGACAGGGGAGTCCAAGAGACCCAGTACTTC.

The rearrangement uses TRBV28 and TRBJ1-6; D is undetermined. Germline V gene lookup returns CDR1 MDHEN and CDR2 SYDVKM. The CDR3 has 16 residues. Trimming removed 2 bases at V and 7 bases at J, with 15 bases between. CDR3 amino acids: CASSLRVSLRNSPLHF. The DNA of the CDR3 is TGTGCCAGCAGTTTACGGGTTTCCCTAAGGAATTCACCCCTCCACTTT.